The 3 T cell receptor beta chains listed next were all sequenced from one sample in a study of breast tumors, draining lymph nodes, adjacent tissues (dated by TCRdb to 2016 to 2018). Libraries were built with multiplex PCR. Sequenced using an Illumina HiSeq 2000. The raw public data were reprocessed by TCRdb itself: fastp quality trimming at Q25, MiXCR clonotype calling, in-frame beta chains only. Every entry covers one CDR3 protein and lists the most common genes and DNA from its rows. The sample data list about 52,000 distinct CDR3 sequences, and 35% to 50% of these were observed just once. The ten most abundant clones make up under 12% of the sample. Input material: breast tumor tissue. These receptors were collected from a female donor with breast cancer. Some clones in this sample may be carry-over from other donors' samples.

CDR3 nucleotides: TGTGCCAGCACCCCGGGTAGCGCAGACAATGAGCAGTTCTTC. Its protein is CASTPGSADNEQFF. The J gene is TRBJ2-1, the V gene TRBV7-8; TRBD2 is a possible D gene (5 bases). Germline lookup yields CDR1 SGHVS and CDR2 FQNEAQ. V dropped 7 bases and J dropped 5 bases, with 15 bases sitting between them. The CDR3 spans 14 residues. Drawing the rest from reference TRBV7-8 and TRBJ2-1, the complete variable domain is GAGVSQSPRYKVAKRGQDVALRCDPISGHVSLFWYQQALGQGPEFLTYFQNEAQLDKSGLPSDRFFAERPEGSVSTLKIQRTQQEDSAVYLCASTPGSADNEQFFGPGTRLTVL.

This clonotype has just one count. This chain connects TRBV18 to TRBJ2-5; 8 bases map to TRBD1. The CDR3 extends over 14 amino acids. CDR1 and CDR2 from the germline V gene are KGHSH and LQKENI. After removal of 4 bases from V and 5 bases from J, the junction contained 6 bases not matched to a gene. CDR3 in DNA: TGTGCCAGCTCACAAAGCAGGGGGCACGAGACCCAGTACTTC. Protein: CASSQSRGHETQYF.

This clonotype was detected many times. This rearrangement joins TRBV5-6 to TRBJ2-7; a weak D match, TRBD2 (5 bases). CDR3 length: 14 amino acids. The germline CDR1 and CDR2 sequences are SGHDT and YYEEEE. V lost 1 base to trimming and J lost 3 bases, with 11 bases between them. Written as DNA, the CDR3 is TGTGCCAGCAGCTTGTGGGAGATTCACTACGAGCAGTACTTC. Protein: CASSLWEIHYEQYF.